Below, 7 T cell receptor beta chains from the same sample are listed, as sequenced in a study of blood T cell repertoires in COVID-19. This table comes from immunoSEQ multiplex PCR, and its TCRdb copy is limited to in-frame clones, with some not included. The sample includes around 300,000 clones, 86% of them seen just once. The sample consisted of peripheral blood. The receptors stem from a woman in her seventies with COVID-19, enrolled during active disease.

CDR3 nucleotides: TGCGCCAGCAGCTTGAACAGGGAATGTATCCATGGCTACACCTTC. Translation: CASSLNRECIHGYTF. The rearrangement uses TRBV5-1 and TRBJ1-2, with a tentative D call TRBD1 (6 bases). Trimming pared 1 base from V and 6 bases from J, leaving 16 bases between. CDR1 and CDR2 (germline): SGHRS, YFSETQ. The CDR3 is 15 amino acids.

This clone was recorded a few times. The V and J genes are TRBV9 and TRBJ2-2; the match to TRBD1 covers 7 bases. The V and J ends lost 4 bases and 3 bases, in that order; junction bases with no gene match: 3. This CDR3 region has 14 residues. The germline V gene has CDR1 SGDLS and CDR2 YYNGEE. The CDR3 region is CASSSQGYTGELFF. The CDR3 DNA follows: TGTGCCAGCAGCTCACAGGGGTACACCGGGGAGCTGTTTTTT.

The genes are TRBV24-1 and TRBJ2-3; D might be TRBD2 (6 bases). V lost 10 bases to trimming and J lost 0 bases, with 10 bases between them. The length of the CDR3 is 13 residues. Germline CDR1 is KGHDR and CDR2 is SFDVKD. In DNA, the CDR3 is TGTGCCACGGGGGACTCTAGCACAGATACGCAGTATTTT. This codes for CATGDSSTDTQYF.

The CDR3 sequence: CASGLVFPGQGAEGYTF. The CDR3, as DNA: TGTGCTAGTGGTTTGGTATTCCCGGGACAGGGGGCCGAGGGCTACACCTTC. The chain combines TRBV12-5 with TRBJ1-2, with 12 bases aligning to TRBD1. This CDR3 has 17 amino acids. Trimming at V came to 0 bases and at J to 8 bases, leaving 10 bases not matched to a gene. Germline V gene sequence: CDR1 LGHNT, CDR2 FRNRAP.

V is TRBV7-3 and J is TRBJ2-3, with 15 bases aligning to TRBD2. Germline assignment: CDR1 SGHTA and CDR2 FQGTGA. The CDR3 is 16 amino acids. V shed 4 bases, J shed 4 bases, and the junction held 3 bases outside the gene matches. In nucleotides, the CDR3 is TGTGCCAGCAGCTCGGGACTAGCGGGGGGATCAGATACGCAGTATTTT. This gives the protein CASSSGLAGGSDTQYF.

This sequence joins TRBV10-3 and TRBJ2-7, with D unresolved. Germline assignment: CDR1 ENHRY and CDR2 SYGVKD. The ends were cut back, 3 bases at V and 3 bases at J, with 9 bases in the middle. This CDR3 spans 13 amino acids. The CDR3 is CAISDLRLYEQYF. The CDR3 DNA reads as TGTGCCATCAGTGATCTCCGACTCTACGAGCAGTACTTC.

CDR3 residues: CASSSLGAGTEAFF. The CDR3 DNA follows: TGTGCCAGCTCATCCCTTGGGGCCGGCACTGAAGCTTTCTTT. The chain has TRBV27 and TRBJ1-1; tentative D call: TRBD1 (5 bases). Looked up from germline, CDR1 is MNHEY and CDR2 is SMNVEV (reference sequence). This CDR3 has 14 amino acids. Trimming took 8 bases from V and 4 from J, leaving 17 bases between them.